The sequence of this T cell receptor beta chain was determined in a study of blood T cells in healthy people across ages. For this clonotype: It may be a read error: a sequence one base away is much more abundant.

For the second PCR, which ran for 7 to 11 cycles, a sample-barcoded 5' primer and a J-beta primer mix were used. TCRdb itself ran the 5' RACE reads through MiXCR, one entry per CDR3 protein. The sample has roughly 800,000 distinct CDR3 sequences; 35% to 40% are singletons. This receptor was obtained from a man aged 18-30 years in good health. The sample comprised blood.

The CDR3 nucleotides are TGTGCCAGCAGTTTAGCCCCTAATGCTGGTGGCCACACCTTC. It is translated as CASSLAPNAGGHTF. The genes are TRBV12-3 or TRBV12-4 and TRBJ1-2; D is unresolved. The CDR3 contains 14 residues.